These 32 T cell receptor beta chains came from one sample sequenced in a study of T cells in Graves' hyperthyroidism and ophthalmopathy. The TCR beta CDR3 regions underwent amplification using RNA transcripts as the source. An initial round of RT-PCR targeting the TCR CDR3 relied on the HTBI primer set. Each CDR3 protein is one row after TCRdb ran MiXCR on the multiplex PCR reads. The sample consists of some 250,000 distinct CDR3 sequences, about 15% of them appearing once. Specimen: blood. The receptor source for this set is a woman in her thirties or forties with Graves' hyperthyroidism that later progressed to Graves' ophthalmopathy.

This clonotype was recorded at least ten times. J is TRBJ1-4 and V is TRBV16, with D uncertain. The CDR3 runs 11 residues. V was clipped by 0 bases and J by 12 bases, with 5 bases between them. The germline gives CDR1 KGHSY, CDR2 FQNENV. DNA of the CDR3: TGTGCCAGCAGCCAATCTGACCAACTGTTTTTT. It translates to CASSQSDQLFF.

This clonotype was seen at least ten times. This chain joins TRBV29-1 and TRBJ2-2; 8 positions agree with TRBD1. CDR1 is SQVTM, CDR2 ANQGSEA, per germline. J was trimmed by 5 bases and V by 6 bases; bases with no gene match: 5. CDR3 length: 13 residues. CDR3 region: CSVRTGRTGELFF. The CDR3 region has the DNA TGCAGCGTCCGGACAGGGAGGACCGGGGAGCTGTTTTTT.

This clonotype was detected many times. CDR3 coding DNA: TGTGCCAGCTCGGGACAGAGGGCCGACAATTCACCCCTCCACTTT. Protein: CASSGQRADNSPLHF. This rearrangement joins TRBV2 to TRBJ1-6; 7 nucleotides line up with TRBD1. V was clipped by 8 bases and J by 7 bases; unmatched bases: 11. CDR3 length equals 15 residues. Per the germline V gene, CDR1 is SNHLY and CDR2 is FYNNEI.

This clonotype was detected only a few times. The CDR3 sequence: CASSQDRGVTEAFF. The CDR3 nucleotides read TGTGCCAGCAGCCAAGATAGGGGGGTCACTGAAGCTTTCTTT. This chain uses TRBV14 with TRBJ1-1; D perhaps matches TRBD1 (6 bases). Trimming took 0 bases from V and 4 from J, leaving 9 bases between them. There are 14 residues in the CDR3. Per germline, CDR1 SGHDN and CDR2 FVKESK.

Only a few counts were recorded for this clonotype. CDR3 loop: CASSEQGFPEAFF. The CDR3 coding sequence is TGTGCCAGCAGTGAACAGGGGTTCCCTGAAGCTTTCTTT. The gene calls are TRBV6-1 and TRBJ1-1; D is possibly TRBD1 (6 bases). This CDR3 region has 13 residues. V lost 2 bases, J lost 6 bases, and 10 bases lay in between. Germline V gene sequence: CDR1 MNHNS, CDR2 SASEGT.

This clonotype came up many times. J is TRBJ2-7 and V is TRBV18; D remains unclear. Germline V gene data show CDR1 as KGHSH and CDR2 as LQKENI. The CDR3 consists of 13 residues. V shed 1 base and J shed 1 base, with 5 bases lying between them. The chain's CDR3 is CASSPRQSYEQYF. CDR3 bases: TGTGCCAGCTCACCACGGCAGTCCTACGAGCAGTACTTC.

This clonotype showed up many times. The gene calls are TRBV28 and TRBJ1-1; tentative D call: TRBD1 (5 bases). Germline CDR1 and CDR2: MDHEN and SYDVKM. The CDR3 totals 12 residues. The CDR3 protein is CATAPPNTEAFF. CDR3 nucleotide sequence: TGTGCGACAGCGCCACCGAACACTGAAGCTTTCTTT.

This clonotype was counted ten times or more. The chain joins TRBV6-1 to TRBJ2-7; 7 nucleotides align to TRBD1. The germline V gene has CDR1 MNHNS and CDR2 SASEGT. J lost 0 bases, V lost 6 bases, and 5 bases had no gene match. This CDR3 is built from 14 residues. The CDR3: CASRPDRVSYEQYF. The CDR3 region has the DNA TGTGCCAGCAGACCCGACAGGGTCTCCTACGAGCAGTACTTC.

This clonotype has only a few counts. The rearrangement links TRBV20-1 to TRBJ1-4; 7 nucleotides agree with TRBD1. CDR1 is DFQATT and CDR2 is SNEGSKA in the germline V gene (reference sequence). The trim removed 3 bases at V and 7 bases at J, leaving 8 bases unmatched. This CDR3 comprises 14 residues. As DNA, the CDR3 is TGCAGTGCTAGCGGAAGGGGGCGCGGTGAAAAACTGTTTTTT. Its protein product is CSASGRGRGEKLFF.

This clonotype was counted many times. The chain links TRBV19 to TRBJ1-5, with 8 bases matching TRBD1. Per the germline V gene, CDR1 is LNHDA and CDR2 is SQIVND (reference sequence). The length of the CDR3 is 15 residues. V dropped 6 bases and J dropped 7; count of bases not matched to a gene: 11. The chain's CDR3 is CASSPGTGGKQPQHF. In nucleotides, the CDR3 is TGTGCCAGTAGCCCCGGGACAGGAGGGAAACAGCCCCAGCATTTT.

The chain employs TRBV13 and TRBJ2-7; TRBD1 matches at 7 bases. Germline V CDR1 and CDR2: PRHDT, FYEKMQ (reference sequence). This CDR3 has 14 amino acids. The junction had 14 bases not matched to a gene; V was cut back by 9 bases and J by 6 bases. The CDR3 DNA is TGTGCCAGTCACACCCAGGGGGAGAGTGTCGAGCAGTACTTC. This codes for CASHTQGESVEQYF.

This clonotype showed up many times. J is TRBJ2-7 and V is TRBV10-3, with 7 nucleotides matching TRBD1. The CDR3 contains 16 residues. V was clipped by 2 bases and J by 1 base; unmatched bases: 8. Germline V gene sequence: CDR1 ENHRY, CDR2 SYGVKD. The CDR3 here is CAISELRQGRSYEQYF. The CDR3 coding sequence is TGTGCCATCAGTGAGCTGAGACAGGGAAGATCCTACGAGCAGTACTTC.

This clonotype has just a few counts. The chain has TRBV19 and TRBJ1-5; 7 nucleotides match TRBD1. The CDR3 runs to 12 residues. The trim removed 7 bases at V and 4 bases at J, leaving 1 base unmatched. Germline CDR1 and CDR2: LNHDA and SQIVND (reference sequence). In DNA form, the CDR3 reads TGTGCCAGTAAACAGGGGAATCAGCCCCAGCATTTT. It is translated as CASKQGNQPQHF.

This clonotype was seen just once. The J gene is TRBJ1-6, the V gene TRBV2; a weak D match, TRBD1 (5 bases). CDR3 length: 16 residues. V dropped 6 bases and J dropped 0 bases, with 12 bases sitting between them. The germline CDR1 and CDR2 sequences are SNHLY and FYNNEI. The CDR3: CASRRQYNSYNSPLHF. As DNA, the CDR3 is TGTGCCAGCAGGAGACAGTACAACTCCTATAATTCACCCCTCCACTTT.

The chain combines TRBV4-1 with TRBJ1-6; D not resolved. The CDR3 loop spans 17 amino acids. The ends were cut back, 1 base at V and 6 bases at J, with 16 bases in the middle. In germline, CDR1 is MGHRA, CDR2 YSYEKL. The DNA of the CDR3 is TGCGCCAGCAGCCAAGGAAGGTCGGTGGGTGTTAATTCACCCCTCCACTTT. Translated, it gives CASSQGRSVGVNSPLHF.

This clonotype was counted between two and nine times. The gene calls are TRBV20-1 and TRBJ2-6; no reliable D call. Germline V CDR1 and CDR2: DFQATT, SNEGSKA (reference sequence). The length of the CDR3 is 16 residues. The V and J ends lost 3 bases and 0 bases respectively, with 12 bases between them. In DNA form, the CDR3 reads TGCAGTGCTAGTTGGGAATACTACTCTGGGGCCAACGTCCTGACTTTC. This gives the protein CSASWEYYSGANVLTF.

This clonotype has a count of ten or more. The J gene is TRBJ2-3, the V gene TRBV20-1, with D hard to call. The germline V gene has CDR1 DFQATT and CDR2 SNEGSKA (reference sequence). V was shortened by 3 bases and J by 4 bases, with 8 bases between the two germline ends. The CDR3 covers 12 residues. The CDR3: CSARAAPDTQYF. The CDR3 region has the DNA TGCAGTGCTAGGGCCGCGCCAGATACGCAGTATTTT.

This clonotype was seen a few times. V is TRBV4-1 and J is TRBJ1-5, with D unclear. Germline CDR1 MGHRA, CDR2 YSYEKL. The CDR3 spans 15 residues. V lost 0 bases and J lost 7, with 13 bases in between. The CDR3 protein is CASSQDPSLGQPQHF. The CDR3 nucleotides read TGCGCCAGCAGCCAAGACCCGTCCTTAGGACAGCCCCAGCATTTT.

This clonotype was found a few times. The CDR3 DNA reads as TGTGCCAGCAGCTCTCACTCCTACGAGCAGTACTTC. It encodes CASSSHSYEQYF. V gene TRBV14 combines with J gene TRBJ2-7; D gene uncertain. V dropped 5 bases and J dropped 0 bases, with 5 bases sitting between them. CDR1 and CDR2 from the germline V gene are SGHDN and FVKESK. There are 12 residues in the CDR3.

The table lists this clonotype with many counts. The chain has TRBV18 and TRBJ2-1, with D perhaps matching TRBD1 (5 bases). Germline V CDR1 and CDR2: KGHSH, LQKENI. V gave up 5 bases and J gave up 1 base, with 12 bases separating them. The CDR3 contains 15 residues. CDR3 bases: TGTGCCAGCTCAGTTACAGGTAAATCCTACAATGAGCAGTTCTTC. This gives the protein CASSVTGKSYNEQFF.

At least ten counts were recorded for this clonotype. V is TRBV19 and J is TRBJ1-1; possible D gene TRBD1, 6 bases. The germline V and J ends were trimmed by 4 bases and 1 base, with 13 bases remaining between them. CDR1 and CDR2 (germline): LNHDA, SQIVND (reference sequence). The CDR3 contains 15 residues. The CDR3 nucleotides read TGTGCCAGTAGTACGGACAGCCTCCCGAACACTGAAGCTTTCTTT. Translating it yields CASSTDSLPNTEAFF.

The gene calls are TRBV11-2 and TRBJ2-7; D is tentatively TRBD1 or TRBD2 (5 bases each). This CDR3 comprises 15 residues. Germline V gene sequence: CDR1 SGHAT, CDR2 FQNNGV. Trimming pared 2 bases from V and 5 bases from J, leaving 16 bases between. CDR3 coding DNA: TGTGCCAGCAGCTTACTGAGGGGCAGGGCCCACGAGCAGTACTTC. This translates into CASSLLRGRAHEQYF.

This clonotype appeared many times. This chain links TRBV2 with TRBJ1-5, with 9 nucleotides matching TRBD1. V shed 3 bases, J shed 6 bases, and the junction held 12 bases outside the gene matches. CDR1 and CDR2 from the germline V gene are SNHLY and FYNNEI. The CDR3 is made up of 17 amino acids. Here the CDR3 DNA reads TGTGCCAGCAGTGAGGCATCGGTGAGGGACAGGGCTCAGCCCCAGCATTTT. Translated: CASSEASVRDRAQPQHF.

This clonotype showed up just a few times. This chain links TRBV20-1 with TRBJ1-1, with D possibly TRBD1 on 6 matching bases. Germline CDR1 and CDR2: DFQATT and SNEGSKA (reference sequence). This CDR3 spans 16 amino acids. The CDR3 DNA is TGCACCCCCCTGCGAAATTCGGGACAACCGAACACTGAAGCTTTCTTT. It yields the protein CTPLRNSGQPNTEAFF.

This clonotype was picked up many times. This chain joins TRBV14 and TRBJ2-7; 10 nucleotides line up with TRBD1. In germline, CDR1 is SGHDN, CDR2 FVKESK. Losses at the gene ends were 3 bases for V and 4 bases for J; bases not matched to a gene: 6. This CDR3 has 15 residues. As DNA, the CDR3 is TGTGCCAGCAGCCACGGGACAGGGGATGGGTACGAGCAGTACTTC. Protein: CASSHGTGDGYEQYF. Drawing the rest from reference TRBV14 and TRBJ2-7, the complete variable domain is EAGVTQFPSHSVIEKGQTVTLRCDPISGHDNLYWYRRVMGKEIKFLLHFVKESKQDESGMPNNRFLAERTGGTYSTLKVQPAELEDSGVYFCASSHGTGDGYEQYFGPGTRLTVT.

This clonotype was seen repeatedly, ten times or more. The DNA for the CDR3 is TGTGCCAGCAGTGAACATCCCGAAGCTAACTATGGCTACACCTTC. Translation: CASSEHPEANYGYTF. The chain has TRBV2 and TRBJ1-2; D gene uncertain. V was pared by 2 bases and J by 0 bases, with 10 bases between. This CDR3 comprises 15 residues. Per germline, CDR1 SNHLY and CDR2 FYNNEI.

This chain uses TRBV20-1 with TRBJ1-3; TRBD1 is a possible D gene (5 bases). Per the germline V gene, CDR1 is DFQATT and CDR2 is SNEGSKA (reference sequence). V shed 5 bases and J shed 0 bases, with 8 bases lying between them. The CDR3 is 13 amino acids. CDR3 sequence: CSALGRSGNTIYF. CDR3 DNA sequence: TGCAGTGCTTTGGGGCGCTCTGGAAACACCATATATTTT.

This clonotype was counted at least ten times. The rearrangement joins TRBV28 to TRBJ2-1, with 7 bases fitting TRBD2. The junction had 9 bases not matched to a gene; V was cut back by 2 bases and J by 8 bases. Germline values: CDR1 MDHEN, CDR2 SYDVKM. The CDR3 sequence is 15 residues long. CDR3 DNA: TGTGCCAGCAGTTTAGTAGCGGGCAGTCTCGATGAGCAGTTCTTC. This encodes CASSLVAGSLDEQFF.

This clonotype was picked up many times. V gene TRBV30 combines with J gene TRBJ2-7; D gene ambiguous. Trimming removed 3 bases at V and 7 bases at J, with 10 bases between. The germline V gene has CDR1 GTSNPN and CDR2 SVGIG (reference sequence). CDR3 length: 11 amino acids. In DNA form, the CDR3 reads TGTGCCTGGAGCGCTCGGGTGGAGCAGTACTTC. Translating gives CAWSARVEQYF.

This clonotype has ten or more counts. V and J are TRBV7-3 and TRBJ1-1; TRBD1 might be the D (6 bases). CDR1 and CDR2 (germline): SGHTA, FQGTGA. This CDR3 contains 12 residues. V shed 3 bases and J shed 6 bases, with 8 bases lying between them. CDR3 region: CASSFRGAEAFF. In DNA, the CDR3 is TGTGCCAGCAGCTTTAGGGGGGCTGAAGCTTTCTTT.

This clonotype appeared a few times. This chain connects TRBV10-2 to TRBJ1-2; a possible D gene is TRBD1 (6 bases). V lost 7 bases and J lost 4, with 7 bases in between. CDR3 size: 11 residues. Germline CDR1 WSHSY, CDR2 SAAADI. CDR3 DNA sequence: TGCGCCAGCACGGGGGCCTATGGCTACACCTTC. It codes for CASTGAYGYTF.

Remarks on this clonotype: A much more abundant neighbour one base away suggests this may be a read error. The CDR3 reads CASSYLRLPYEQYF. The CDR3 DNA follows: TGTGCCAGCAGTTACCTCCGATTACCGTACGAGCAGTACTTC. The chain is built from TRBV6-5 and TRBJ2-7; D gene unclear. The V end lost 2 bases, the J end lost 4 bases, and 12 bases lay between the germline ends. CDR1 is MNHEY and CDR2 is SVGAGI in the germline V gene. This CDR3 contains 14 residues.